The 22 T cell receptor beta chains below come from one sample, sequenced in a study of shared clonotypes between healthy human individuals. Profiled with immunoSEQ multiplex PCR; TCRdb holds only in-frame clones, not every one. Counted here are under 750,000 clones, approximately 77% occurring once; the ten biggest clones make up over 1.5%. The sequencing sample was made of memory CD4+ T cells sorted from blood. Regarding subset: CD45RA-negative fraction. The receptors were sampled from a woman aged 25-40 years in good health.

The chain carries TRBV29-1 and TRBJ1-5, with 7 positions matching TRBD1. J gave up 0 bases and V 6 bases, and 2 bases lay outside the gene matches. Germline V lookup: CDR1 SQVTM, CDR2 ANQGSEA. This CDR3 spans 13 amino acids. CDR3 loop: CSVRDSSNQPQHF. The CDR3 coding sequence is TGCAGCGTCCGGGACAGTAGCAATCAGCCCCAGCATTTT.

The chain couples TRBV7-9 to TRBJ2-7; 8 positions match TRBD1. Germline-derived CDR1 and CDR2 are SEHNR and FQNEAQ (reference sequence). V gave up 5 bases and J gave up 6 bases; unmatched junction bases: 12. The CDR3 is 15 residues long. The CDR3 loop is CASSPQGGQGAEQYF. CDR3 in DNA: TGTGCCAGCAGCCCACAGGGGGGCCAGGGTGCCGAGCAGTACTTC.

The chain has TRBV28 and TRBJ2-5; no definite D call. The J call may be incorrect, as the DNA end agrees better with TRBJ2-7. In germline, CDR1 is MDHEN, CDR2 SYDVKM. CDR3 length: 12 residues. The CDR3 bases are TGTGCCAGCAGTAAAGCCCCTTACGAGCAGTACTTC. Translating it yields CASSKAPYEQYF.

CDR3 loop: CASSLPTSQMGTQYF. The CDR3 nucleotides read TGCGCCAGCAGCCTCCCGACTAGTCAGATGGGTACGCAGTATTTT. The chain is built from TRBV5-1 and TRBJ2-3; D is perhaps TRBD2 (6 bases). Germline CDR1 reads SGHRS; CDR2 reads YFSETQ. This CDR3 spans 15 amino acids. The germline V and J ends were trimmed by 4 bases and 8 bases, with 20 bases remaining between them.

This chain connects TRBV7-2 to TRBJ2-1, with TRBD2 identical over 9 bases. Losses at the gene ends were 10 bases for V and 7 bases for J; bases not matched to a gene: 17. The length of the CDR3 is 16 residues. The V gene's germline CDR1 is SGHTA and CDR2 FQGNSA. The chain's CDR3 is CATAAWGSGSRNEQFF. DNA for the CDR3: TGTGCCACCGCGGCCTGGGGTAGCGGGAGTCGTAATGAGCAGTTCTTC.

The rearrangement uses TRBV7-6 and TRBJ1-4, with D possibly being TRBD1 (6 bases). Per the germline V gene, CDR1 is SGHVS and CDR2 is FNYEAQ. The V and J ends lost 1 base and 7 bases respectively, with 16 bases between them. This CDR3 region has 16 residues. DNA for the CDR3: TGTGCCAGCAGCTTAGAGGGGGGAGGGACACCTGAAAAACTGTTTTTT. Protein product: CASSLEGGGTPEKLFF.

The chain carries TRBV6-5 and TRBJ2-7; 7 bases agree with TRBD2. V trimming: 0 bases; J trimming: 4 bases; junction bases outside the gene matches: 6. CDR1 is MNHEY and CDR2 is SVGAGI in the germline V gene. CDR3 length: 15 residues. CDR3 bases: TGTGCCAGCAGTTACTCCCTAGCGGAGACATACGAGCAGTACTTC. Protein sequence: CASSYSLAETYEQYF.

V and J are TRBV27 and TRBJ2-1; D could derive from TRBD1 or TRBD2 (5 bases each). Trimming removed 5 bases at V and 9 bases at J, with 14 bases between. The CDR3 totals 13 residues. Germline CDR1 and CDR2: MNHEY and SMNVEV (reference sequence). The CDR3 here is CASSLLQEAEQFF. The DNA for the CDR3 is TGTGCCAGCAGTCTCCTACAGGAGGCTGAGCAGTTCTTC.

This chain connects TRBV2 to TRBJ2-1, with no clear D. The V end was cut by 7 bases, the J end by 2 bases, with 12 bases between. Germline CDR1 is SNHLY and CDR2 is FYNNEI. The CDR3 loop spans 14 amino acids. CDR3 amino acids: CASTPGQAYNEQFF. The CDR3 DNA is TGTGCCAGCACACCTGGGCAGGCCTACAATGAGCAGTTCTTC.

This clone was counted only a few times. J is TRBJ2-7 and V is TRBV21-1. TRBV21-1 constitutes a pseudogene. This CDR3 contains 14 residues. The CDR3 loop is CASSNGADSYEQYF. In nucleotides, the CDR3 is TGTGCCAGCAGCAATGGCGCAGACTCCTACGAGCAGTACTTC.

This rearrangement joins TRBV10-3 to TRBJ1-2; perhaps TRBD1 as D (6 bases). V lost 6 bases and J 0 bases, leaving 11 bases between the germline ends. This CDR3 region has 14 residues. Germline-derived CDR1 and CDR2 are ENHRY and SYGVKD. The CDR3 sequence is CAIRAGGANYGYTF. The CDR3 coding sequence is TGTGCCATCAGAGCCGGGGGCGCTAACTATGGCTACACCTTC.

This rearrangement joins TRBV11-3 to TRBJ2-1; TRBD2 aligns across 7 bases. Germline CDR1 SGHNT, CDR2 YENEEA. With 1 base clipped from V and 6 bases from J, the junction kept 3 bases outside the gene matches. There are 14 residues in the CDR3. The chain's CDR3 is CASSLGTRLNEQFF. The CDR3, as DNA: TGTGCCAGCAGCTTAGGGACTAGACTCAATGAGCAGTTCTTC. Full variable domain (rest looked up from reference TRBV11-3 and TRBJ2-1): EAGVVQSPRYKIIEKKQPVAFWCNPISGHNTLYWYLQNLGQGPELLIRYENEEAVDDSQLPKDRFSAERLKGVDSTLKIQPAELGDSAVYLCASSLGTRLNEQFFGPGTRLTVL.

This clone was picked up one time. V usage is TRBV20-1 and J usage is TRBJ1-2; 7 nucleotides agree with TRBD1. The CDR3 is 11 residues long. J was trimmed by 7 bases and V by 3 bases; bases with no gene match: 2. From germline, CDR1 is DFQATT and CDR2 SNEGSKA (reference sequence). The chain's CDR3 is CSASHRGGYTF. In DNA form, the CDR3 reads TGCAGTGCTAGTCACAGGGGTGGCTACACCTTC.

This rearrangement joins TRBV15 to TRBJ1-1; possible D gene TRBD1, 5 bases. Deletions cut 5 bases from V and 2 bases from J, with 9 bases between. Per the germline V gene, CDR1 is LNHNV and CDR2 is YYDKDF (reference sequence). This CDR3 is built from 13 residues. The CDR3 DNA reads TGTGCCACCAGCTCCCAGGGTAACACTGAAGCTTTCTTT. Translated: CATSSQGNTEAFF.

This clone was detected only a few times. The CDR3 loop is CASSQERRTGAVTDTQYF. As DNA, the CDR3 is TGCGCCAGCAGCCAAGAAAGGAGAACGGGAGCAGTAACAGATACGCAGTATTTT. The chain recombines TRBV4-1 with TRBJ2-3; a possible D gene is TRBD2 (6 bases). Trimming cost V 0 bases and J 3 bases, with 19 bases left between them. This CDR3 has 18 amino acids. Germline assignment: CDR1 MGHRA and CDR2 YSYEKL.

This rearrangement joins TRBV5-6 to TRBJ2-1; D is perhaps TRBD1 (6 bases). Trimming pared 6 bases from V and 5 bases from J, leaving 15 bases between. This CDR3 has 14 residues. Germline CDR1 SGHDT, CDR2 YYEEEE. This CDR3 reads CASKAWGPDNEQFF. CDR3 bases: TGTGCCAGCAAGGCTTGGGGGCCCGACAATGAGCAGTTCTTC.

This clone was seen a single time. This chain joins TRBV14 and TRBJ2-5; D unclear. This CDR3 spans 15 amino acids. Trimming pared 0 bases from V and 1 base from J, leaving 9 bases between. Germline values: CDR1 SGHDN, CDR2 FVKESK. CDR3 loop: CASSQDLRPQETQYF. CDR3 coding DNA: TGTGCCAGCAGCCAAGATCTACGACCCCAAGAGACCCAGTACTTC.

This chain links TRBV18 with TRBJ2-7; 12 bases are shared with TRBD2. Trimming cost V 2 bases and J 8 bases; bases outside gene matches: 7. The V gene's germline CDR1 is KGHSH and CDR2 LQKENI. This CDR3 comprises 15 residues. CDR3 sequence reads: CASSPSTSGSSQQYF. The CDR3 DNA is TGTGCCAGCTCACCATCGACTAGCGGGAGCTCGCAGCAGTACTTC.

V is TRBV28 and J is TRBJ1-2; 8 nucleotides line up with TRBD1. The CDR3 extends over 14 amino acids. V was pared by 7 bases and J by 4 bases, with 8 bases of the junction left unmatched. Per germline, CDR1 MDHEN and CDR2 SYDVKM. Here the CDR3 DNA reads TGTGCCAGCACTCGCCAGGGGGCCGGCTATGGCTACACCTTC. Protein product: CASTRQGAGYGYTF.

This CDR3 reads CAISAKSPGGSGYGYTF. DNA for the CDR3: TGTGCCATCAGTGCTAAGTCACCAGGGGGTAGTGGCTATGGCTACACCTTC. The chain combines TRBV10-3 with TRBJ1-2, with TRBD1 matching over 7 bases. The ends lost 4 bases at V and 4 bases at J; junction bases unmatched: 15. Looked up from germline, CDR1 is ENHRY and CDR2 is SYGVKD. The CDR3 is made up of 17 amino acids.

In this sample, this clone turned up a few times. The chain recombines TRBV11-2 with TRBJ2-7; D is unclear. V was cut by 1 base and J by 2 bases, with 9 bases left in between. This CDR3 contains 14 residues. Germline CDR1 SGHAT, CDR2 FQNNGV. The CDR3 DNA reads TGTGCCAGCAGCTTAGCGGCATTACCCTACGAGCAGTACTTC. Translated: CASSLAALPYEQYF.

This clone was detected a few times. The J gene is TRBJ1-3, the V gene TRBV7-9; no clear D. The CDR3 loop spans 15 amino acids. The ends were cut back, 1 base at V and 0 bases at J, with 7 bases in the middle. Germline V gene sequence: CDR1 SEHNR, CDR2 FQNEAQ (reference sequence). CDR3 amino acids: CASSLEGNSGNTIYF. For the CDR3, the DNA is TGTGCCAGCAGCTTAGAAGGGAACTCTGGAAACACCATATATTTT.